The source of this TCR beta chain is a study of cytomegalovirus exposure and HLA in healthy donors. Whole-study findings and limits: Across donors, sequencing depth was assumed by presence/absence analyses to be roughly uniform. Later analysis demonstrated an association between a missense DCLRE1C variant and TCR beta V- and J-gene trimming. Clonal expansion was found to be greater in HLA-associated TCR beta chains than in equally common others in a later analysis.

Trimming cost V 8 bases and J 2 bases, with 9 bases left between them. The CDR3 has 12 amino acids. The germline V gene encodes CDR1 ENHRY and CDR2 SYGVKD. The PCR contained 60 Vbeta and 13 Jbeta primers. Profiled with immunoSEQ multiplex PCR; TCRdb holds only in-frame clones, not every one. The sample has some 170,000 clones; around 80% are singletons. Concerning this clone itself: Its specificity is unknown.

Specimen: PBMCs. This TCR was sampled from a woman aged 25 to 39 in good health and CMV-seropositive. The chain recombines TRBV10-3 with TRBJ2-5; TRBD1 might be the D (5 bases). The CDR3 loop reads CAIGKGQETQYF. The DNA for the CDR3 is TGTGCCATCGGGAAGGGGCAAGAGACCCAGTACTTC.